Below, one T cell receptor beta chain is given with its context. This entry comes from a study of blood T cell repertoires in COVID-19. Study background: The samples span acute and convalescent COVID-19 from the United States, Italy and Spain. From T cells, B-cell-depleted T cells, or PBMCs came the material, which was cDNA or gDNA.

How the authors handled the data: Quantification of nucleated cells was approximated via reference gene primer amplification. Repertoires were generated with immunoSEQ multiplex PCR, while TCRdb's copy carries only in-frame clones and drops some. That table supplies the V and J calls and clone size; D and trimming were determined from the DNA. Here the sample spans some 51,000 clones, 90% being singletons. Trimming took 2 bases from V and 5 from J; bases not matched to a gene: 8. Germline V gene sequence: CDR1 MNHEY, CDR2 SMNVEV (reference sequence). The length of the CDR3 is 17 residues. This clonotype was sampled from a man between 35 and 55 years old with acute or convalescent COVID-19. This sequence joins TRBV27 and TRBJ1-6, with 8 nucleotides matching TRBD1. The sequencing sample was made of peripheral blood. CDR3 coding DNA: TGTGCCAGCAGTTTACCCCCTGGACAGGGCGATAATTCACCCCTCCACTTT. It yields the protein CASSLPPGQGDNSPLHF.